Ten or more counts support the clone carrying this T cell receptor (beta chain). Its antigen remains unidentified. The time point here: longitudinal time-point 3. In TCRdb, the 5' RACE reads were re-called with MiXCR into one record per CDR3 protein. Of some 89,000 distinct CDR3 sequences listed, around 4.7% are singletons. This sample stems from a study of neurological immune-mediated disorders. Study at large: Relapsing-remitting patients made up about 90% of the roughly 34 multiple sclerosis patients, and secondary progressive patients made up 3.

General study findings and limits: No clinical or MRI feature was associated with the multiple sclerosis repertoire cluster. It was HTLV-1-associated myelopathy that showed the most TCR clonal expansion, while multiple sclerosis showed the least, falling below healthy controls.

Germline lookup yields CDR1 SGHTA and CDR2 FQGNSA. The CDR3 is 14 amino acids. V was trimmed by 5 bases and J by 5 bases, leaving 15 bases between them. Sequencing was done on a sample of PBMCs. The source of this sequence is a woman in her sixties or seventies with multiple sclerosis. The J gene is TRBJ2-5, the V gene TRBV7-2, with a possible D match to TRBD1 (7 bases). The CDR3 DNA reads TGTGCCAGCAGCCCCCAGCAGGGGGGCGAGACCCAGTACTTC. This sequence encodes CASSPQQGGETQYF.